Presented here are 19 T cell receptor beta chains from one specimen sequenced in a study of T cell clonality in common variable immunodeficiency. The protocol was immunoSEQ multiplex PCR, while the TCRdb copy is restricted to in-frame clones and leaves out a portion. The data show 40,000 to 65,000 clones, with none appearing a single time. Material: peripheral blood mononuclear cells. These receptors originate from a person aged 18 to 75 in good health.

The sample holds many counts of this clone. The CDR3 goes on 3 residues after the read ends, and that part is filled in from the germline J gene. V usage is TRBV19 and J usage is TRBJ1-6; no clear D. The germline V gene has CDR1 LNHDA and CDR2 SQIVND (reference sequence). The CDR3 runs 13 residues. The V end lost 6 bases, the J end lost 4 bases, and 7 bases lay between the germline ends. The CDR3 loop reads CASRAGYNSPLHF. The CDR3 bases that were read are TGTGCCAGTAGGGCGGGGTATAATTCACCC.

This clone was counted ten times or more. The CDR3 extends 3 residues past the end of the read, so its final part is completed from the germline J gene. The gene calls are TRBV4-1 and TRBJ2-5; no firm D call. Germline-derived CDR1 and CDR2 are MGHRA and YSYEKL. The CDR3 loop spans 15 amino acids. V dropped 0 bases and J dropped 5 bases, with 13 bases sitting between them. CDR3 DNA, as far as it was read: TGCGCCAGCAGCCAAGATGTAAACTGGTCGGAGACC. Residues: CASSQDVNWSET. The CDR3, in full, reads CASSQDVNWSETQYF.

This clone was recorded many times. The CDR3 region is CASSLGTGVNYGYTF. CDR3 DNA (partial): TGCGCCAGCAGCTTGGGGACAGGGGTTAACTATGGC. V usage is TRBV5-1 and J usage is TRBJ1-2, with 9 bases aligning to TRBD1. The CDR3 extends 3 residues past the end of the read, so its final part is completed from the germline J gene. V shed 0 bases, J shed 1 base, and the junction held 1 base outside the gene matches. This CDR3 region has 15 residues. Germline-derived CDR1 and CDR2 are SGHRS and YFSETQ.

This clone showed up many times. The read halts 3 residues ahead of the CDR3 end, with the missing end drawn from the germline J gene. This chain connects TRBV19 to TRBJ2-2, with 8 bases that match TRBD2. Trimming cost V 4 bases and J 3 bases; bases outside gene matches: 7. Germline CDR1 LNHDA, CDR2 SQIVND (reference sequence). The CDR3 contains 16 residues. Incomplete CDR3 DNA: TGTGCCAGTAGTAGATCGACTAGCGTTTACACCGGGGAG. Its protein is CASSRSTSVYTGE. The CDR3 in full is CASSRSTSVYTGELFF.

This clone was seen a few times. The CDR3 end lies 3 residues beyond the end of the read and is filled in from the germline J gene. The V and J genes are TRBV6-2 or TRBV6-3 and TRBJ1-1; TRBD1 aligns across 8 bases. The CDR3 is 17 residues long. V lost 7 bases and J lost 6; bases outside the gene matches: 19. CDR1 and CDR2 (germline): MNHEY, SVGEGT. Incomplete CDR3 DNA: TGTGCCAGCATCCGGGAAGGACAGGGCCCTTCTCTTGCTGAA. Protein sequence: CASIREGQGPSLAE. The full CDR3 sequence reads CASIREGQGPSLAEAFF.

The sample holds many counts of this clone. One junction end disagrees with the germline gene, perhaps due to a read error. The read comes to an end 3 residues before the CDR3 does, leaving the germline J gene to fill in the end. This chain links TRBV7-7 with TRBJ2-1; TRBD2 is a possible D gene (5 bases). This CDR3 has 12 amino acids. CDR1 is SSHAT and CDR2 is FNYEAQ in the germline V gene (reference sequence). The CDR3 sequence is CASSPGRGEQFF. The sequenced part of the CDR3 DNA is TGTGCTAGCAGCCCCGGACGGGGTGAG.

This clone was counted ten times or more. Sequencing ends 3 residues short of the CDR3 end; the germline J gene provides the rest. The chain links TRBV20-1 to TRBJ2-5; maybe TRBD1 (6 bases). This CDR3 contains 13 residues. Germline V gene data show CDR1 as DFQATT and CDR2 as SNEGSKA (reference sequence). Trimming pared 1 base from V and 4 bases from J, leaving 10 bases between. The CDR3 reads CSARAGVGETQYF. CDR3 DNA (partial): TGCAGTGCTAGAGCAGGGGTGGGAGAGACC.

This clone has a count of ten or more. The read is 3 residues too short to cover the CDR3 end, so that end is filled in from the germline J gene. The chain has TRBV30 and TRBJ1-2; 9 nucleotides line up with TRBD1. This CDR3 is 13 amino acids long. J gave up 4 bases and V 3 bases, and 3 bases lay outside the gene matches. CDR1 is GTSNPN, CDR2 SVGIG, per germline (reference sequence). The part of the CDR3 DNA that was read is TGTGCCTGGAGGAAGACAGGGGGCTATGGC. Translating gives CAWRKTGGYG. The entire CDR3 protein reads CAWRKTGGYGYTF.

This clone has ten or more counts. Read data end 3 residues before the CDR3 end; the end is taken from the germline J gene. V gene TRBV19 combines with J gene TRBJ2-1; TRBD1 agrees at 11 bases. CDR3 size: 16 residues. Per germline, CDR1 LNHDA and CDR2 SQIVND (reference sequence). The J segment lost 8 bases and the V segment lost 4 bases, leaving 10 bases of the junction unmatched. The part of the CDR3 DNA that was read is TGTGCCAGTAGTAACCGTCCGGGACAGGGGGTAGATGAG. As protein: CASSNRPGQGVDE. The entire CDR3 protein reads CASSNRPGQGVDEQFF.

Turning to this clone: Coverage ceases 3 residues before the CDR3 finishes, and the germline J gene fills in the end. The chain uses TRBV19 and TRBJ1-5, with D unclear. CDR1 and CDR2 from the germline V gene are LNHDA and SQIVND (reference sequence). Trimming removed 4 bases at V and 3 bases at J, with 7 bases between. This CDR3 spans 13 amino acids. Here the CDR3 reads CASSTQINQPQHF. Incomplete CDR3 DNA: TGTGCCAGTAGTACGCAGATCAATCAGCCC.

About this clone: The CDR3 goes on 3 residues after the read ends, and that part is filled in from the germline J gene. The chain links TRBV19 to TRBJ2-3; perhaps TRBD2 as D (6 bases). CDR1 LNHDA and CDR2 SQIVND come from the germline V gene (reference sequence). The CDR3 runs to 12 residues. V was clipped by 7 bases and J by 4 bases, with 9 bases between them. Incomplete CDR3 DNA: TGTGCCAGTATGGAGGGCCCAGATACG. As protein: CASMEGPDT. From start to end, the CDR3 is CASMEGPDTQYF.

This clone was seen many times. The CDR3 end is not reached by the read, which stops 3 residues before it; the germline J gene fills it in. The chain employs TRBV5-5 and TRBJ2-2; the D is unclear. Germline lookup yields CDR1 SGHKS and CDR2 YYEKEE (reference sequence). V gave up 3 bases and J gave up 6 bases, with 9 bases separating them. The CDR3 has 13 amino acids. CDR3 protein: CASSSQSSGELFF. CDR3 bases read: TGTGCCAGCAGCTCCCAGAGTTCCGGGGAG.

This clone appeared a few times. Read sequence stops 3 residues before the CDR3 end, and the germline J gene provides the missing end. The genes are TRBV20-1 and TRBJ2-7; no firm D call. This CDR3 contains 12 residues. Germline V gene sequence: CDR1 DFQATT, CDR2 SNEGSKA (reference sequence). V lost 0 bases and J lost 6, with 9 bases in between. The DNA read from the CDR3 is TGCAGTGCTAGAGATCTCGAGCCCGAG. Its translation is CSARDLEPE. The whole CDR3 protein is CSARDLEPEQYF.

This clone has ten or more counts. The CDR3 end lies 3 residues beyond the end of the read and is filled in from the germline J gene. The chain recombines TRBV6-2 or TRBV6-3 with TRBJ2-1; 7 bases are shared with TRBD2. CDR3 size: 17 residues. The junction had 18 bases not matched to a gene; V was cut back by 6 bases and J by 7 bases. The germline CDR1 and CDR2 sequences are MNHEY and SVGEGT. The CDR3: CASSWASGPTLGNEQFF. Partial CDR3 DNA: TGTGCCAGCAGCTGGGCTAGCGGCCCTACCTTGGGGAATGAG.

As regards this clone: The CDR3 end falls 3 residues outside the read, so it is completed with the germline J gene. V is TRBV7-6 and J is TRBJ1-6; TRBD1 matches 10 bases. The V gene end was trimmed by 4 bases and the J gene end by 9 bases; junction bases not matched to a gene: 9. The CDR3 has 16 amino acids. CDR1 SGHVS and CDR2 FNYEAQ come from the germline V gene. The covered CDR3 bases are TGTGCCAGCAGCTCGCTAACCCGGGACAGGGGTTCACCC. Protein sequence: CASSSLTRDRGSP. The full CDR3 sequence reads CASSSLTRDRGSPLHF.

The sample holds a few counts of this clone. The CDR3 sequence: CASSLLAGGDEQFF. The CDR3 bases that were read are TGTGCCAGCAGCTTATTAGCAGGAGGGGATGAG. The chain joins TRBV11-2 to TRBJ2-1; weak D call: TRBD2 (6 bases). The read ends 3 residues shy of where the CDR3 ends; the end is completed using the germline J gene. CDR3 size: 14 residues. The germline CDR1 and CDR2 sequences are SGHAT and FQNNGV. The V gene lost 2 bases and the J gene lost 8 bases, with 13 bases spanning the gap.

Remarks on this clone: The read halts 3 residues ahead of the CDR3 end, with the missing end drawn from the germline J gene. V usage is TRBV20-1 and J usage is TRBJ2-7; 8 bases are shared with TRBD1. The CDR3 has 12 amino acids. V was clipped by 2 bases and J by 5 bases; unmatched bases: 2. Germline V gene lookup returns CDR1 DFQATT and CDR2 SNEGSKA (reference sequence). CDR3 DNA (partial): TGCAGTGCTAGAAGGGGACAGGACGAG. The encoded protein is CSARRGQDE. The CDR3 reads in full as CSARRGQDEQYF.

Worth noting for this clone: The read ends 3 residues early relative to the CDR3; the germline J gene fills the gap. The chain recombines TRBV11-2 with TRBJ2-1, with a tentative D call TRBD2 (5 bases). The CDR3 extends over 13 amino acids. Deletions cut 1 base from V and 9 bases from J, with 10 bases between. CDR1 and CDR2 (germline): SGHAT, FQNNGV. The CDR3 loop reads CASSLVGEPEQFF. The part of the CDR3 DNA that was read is TGTGCCAGCAGCTTAGTCGGGGAGCCTGAG. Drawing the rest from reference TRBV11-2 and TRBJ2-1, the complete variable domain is EAGVAQSPRYKIIEKRQSVAFWCNPISGHATLYWYQQILGQGPKLLIQFQNNGVVDDSQLPKDRFSAERLKGVDSTLKIQPAKLEDSAVYLCASSLVGEPEQFFGPGTRLTVL.

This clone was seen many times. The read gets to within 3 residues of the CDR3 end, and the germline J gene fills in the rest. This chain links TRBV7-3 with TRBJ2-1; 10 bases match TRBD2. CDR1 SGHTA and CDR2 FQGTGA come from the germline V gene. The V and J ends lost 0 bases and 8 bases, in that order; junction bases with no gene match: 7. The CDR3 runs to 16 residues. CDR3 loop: CASSLTPSGSLYEQFF. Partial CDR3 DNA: TGTGCCAGCAGCTTAACGCCTAGCGGGAGTTTGTATGAG. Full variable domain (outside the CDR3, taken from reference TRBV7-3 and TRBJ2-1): GAGVSQTPSNKVTEKGKYVELRCDPISGHTALYWYRQSLGQGPEFLIYFQGTGAADDSGLPNDRFFAVRPEGSVSTLKIQRTERGDSAVYLCASSLTPSGSLYEQFFGPGTRLTVL.